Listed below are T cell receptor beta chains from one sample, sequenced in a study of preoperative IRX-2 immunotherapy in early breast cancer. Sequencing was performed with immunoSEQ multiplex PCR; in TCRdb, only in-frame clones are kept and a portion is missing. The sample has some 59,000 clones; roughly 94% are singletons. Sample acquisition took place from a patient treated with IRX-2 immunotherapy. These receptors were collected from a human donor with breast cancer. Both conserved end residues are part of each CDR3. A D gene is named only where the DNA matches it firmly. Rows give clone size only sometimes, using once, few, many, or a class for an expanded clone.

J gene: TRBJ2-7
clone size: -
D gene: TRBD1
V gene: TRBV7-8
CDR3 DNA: TGTGCCAGCAGCTCTGGGACAGTCAGCTCCTACGAGCAGTACTTC
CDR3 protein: CASSSGTVSSYEQYF

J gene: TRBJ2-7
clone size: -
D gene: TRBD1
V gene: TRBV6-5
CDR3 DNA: TGTGCCAGCAGGTGGGGACAGGCCGGGACCTACGAGCAGTACTTC
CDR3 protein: CASRWGQAGTYEQYF

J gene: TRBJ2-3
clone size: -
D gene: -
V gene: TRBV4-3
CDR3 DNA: TGCGCCAGCAGCCAAGAGTACCCCCGGGCTACAGATACGCAGTATTTT
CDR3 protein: CASSQEYPRATDTQYF

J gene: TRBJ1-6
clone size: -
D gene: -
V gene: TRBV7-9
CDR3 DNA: TGTGCCAGCAGCTCGGACTGGGGTAATTCACCCCTCCACTTT
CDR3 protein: CASSSDWGNSPLHF

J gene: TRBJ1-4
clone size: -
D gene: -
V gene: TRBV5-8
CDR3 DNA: TGTGCCAGCAGCTTCGAGGGGCAGTGGAGTGAAAAACTGTTTTTT
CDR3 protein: CASSFEGQWSEKLFF

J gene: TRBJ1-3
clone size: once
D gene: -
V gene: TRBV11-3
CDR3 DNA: TGTGCCAGCAGCTTAGAAGGGGCTTCTGGAAACACCATATATTTT
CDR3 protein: CASSLEGASGNTIYF

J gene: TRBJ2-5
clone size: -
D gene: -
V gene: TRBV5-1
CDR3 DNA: TGCGCCAGCAGCTTGGGTTCGGGGGCAGGAGAGACCCAGTACTTC
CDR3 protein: CASSLGSGAGETQYF

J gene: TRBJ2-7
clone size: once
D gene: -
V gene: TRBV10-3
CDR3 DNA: TGTGCCATCAGTGAAGGACTTCCCTCCTACGAGCAGTACTTC
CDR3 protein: CAISEGLPSYEQYF

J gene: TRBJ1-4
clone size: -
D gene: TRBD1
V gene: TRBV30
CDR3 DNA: TGTGCCTTGGGACAGGGCAGTGAAAAACTGTTTTTT
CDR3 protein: CALGQGSEKLFF

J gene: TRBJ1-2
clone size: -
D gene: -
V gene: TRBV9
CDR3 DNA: TGTGCCAGCAGTACAGACCTTTCCGCTGCCACCTTC
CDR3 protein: CASSTDLSAATF

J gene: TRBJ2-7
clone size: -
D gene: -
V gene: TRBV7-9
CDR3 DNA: TGTGCCAGCAGCTTAGCCTCCTTGACCTACGAGCAGTACTTC
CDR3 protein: CASSLASLTYEQYF

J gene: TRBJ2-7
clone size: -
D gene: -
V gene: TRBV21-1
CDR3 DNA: TGTGCCAGCAGCAAAGGTAAGGTTAGGCCTACCTACGAGCAGTACTTC
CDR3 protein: CASSKGKVRPTYEQYF

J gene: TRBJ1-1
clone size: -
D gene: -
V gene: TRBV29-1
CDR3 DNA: TGCAGCGTCGACACAGGGTTGCACACTGAAGCTTTCTTT
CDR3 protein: CSVDTGLHTEAFF

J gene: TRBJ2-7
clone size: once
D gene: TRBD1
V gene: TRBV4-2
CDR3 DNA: TGTGCCAGCAGCCAAGATACAGGGGATATTTACGAGCAGTACTTC
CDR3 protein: CASSQDTGDIYEQYF

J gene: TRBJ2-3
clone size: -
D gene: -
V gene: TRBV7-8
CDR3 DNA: TGTGCCAGCAGCATCTATGGCACAGATACGCAGTATTTT
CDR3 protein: CASSIYGTDTQYF

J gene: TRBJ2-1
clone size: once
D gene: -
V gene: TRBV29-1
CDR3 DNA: TGCAGCGTTTCGTCTAGCAGATCGATTAGTGAGCAGTTCTTC
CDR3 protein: CSVSSSRSISEQFF

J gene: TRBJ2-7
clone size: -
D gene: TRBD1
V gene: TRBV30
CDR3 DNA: TGTGCCTGGACCGGACAGGGGTTCCCTCTCGAGCAGTACTTC
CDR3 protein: CAWTGQGFPLEQYF

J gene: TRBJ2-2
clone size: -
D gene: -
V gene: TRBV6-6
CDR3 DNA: TGTGCCAGCAGGAACTACAGGGGCGGGGCCGGGGAGCTGTTTTTT
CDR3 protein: CASRNYRGGAGELFF

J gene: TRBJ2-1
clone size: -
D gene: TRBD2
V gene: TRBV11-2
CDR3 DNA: TGTGCCAGCAGTCGTTCTTGGCGGGAGGGTTACAATGAGCAGTTCTTC
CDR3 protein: CASSRSWREGYNEQFF

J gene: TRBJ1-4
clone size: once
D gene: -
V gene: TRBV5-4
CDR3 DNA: TGTGCCAGCAGCTCAAGACAGGACGATGAAAAACTGTTTTTT
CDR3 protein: CASSSRQDDEKLFF

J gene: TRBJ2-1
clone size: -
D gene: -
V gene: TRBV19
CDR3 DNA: TGTGCCAGTAGCCAAACAGGGTTCAGTTACAATGAGCAGTTCTTC
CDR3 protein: CASSQTGFSYNEQFF

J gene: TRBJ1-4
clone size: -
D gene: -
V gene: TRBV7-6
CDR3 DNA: TGTGCCAGCAGCTACCAGGCCGACACCGCAGGACTGTTTTTT
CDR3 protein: CASSYQADTAGLFF

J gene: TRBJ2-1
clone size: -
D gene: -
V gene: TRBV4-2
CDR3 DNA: TGTGCCAGCAGCCAAGTACAAGTGTGGGGGTACAATGAGCAGTTCTTC
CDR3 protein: CASSQVQVWGYNEQFF

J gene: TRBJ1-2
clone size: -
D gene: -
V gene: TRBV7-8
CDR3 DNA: TGTGCCAGCAGCTATCGGACTGTTCTGGGCTATGGCTACACCTTC
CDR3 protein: CASSYRTVLGYGYTF

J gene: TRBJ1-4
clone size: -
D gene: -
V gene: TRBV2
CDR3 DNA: TGTGCCAGCAGTGAATTACAGTTTAATGAAAAACTGTTTTTT
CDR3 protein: CASSELQFNEKLFF

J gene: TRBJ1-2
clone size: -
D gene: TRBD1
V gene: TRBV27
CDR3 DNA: TGTGCCAGCAGTTTAACCCCTCGGACAGGGAGATATGGCTACACCTTC
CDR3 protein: CASSLTPRTGRYGYTF

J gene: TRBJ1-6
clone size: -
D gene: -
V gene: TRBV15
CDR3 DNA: TGTGCCACCAAGACAGGCGCAATGGGTTCACCCCTCCACTTT
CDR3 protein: CATKTGAMGSPLHF

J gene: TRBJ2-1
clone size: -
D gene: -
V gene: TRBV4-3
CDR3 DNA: TGCGCCAGCAGCCAAGAATGGGGCCAGCTTCAGGGACATGAGCAGTTCTTC
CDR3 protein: CASSQEWGQLQGHEQFF

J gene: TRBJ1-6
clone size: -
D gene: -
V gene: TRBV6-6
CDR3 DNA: TGTGCCAGCAGTTACTCGGGGCAGCCGGAACCCCTCCACTTT
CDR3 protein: CASSYSGQPEPLHF